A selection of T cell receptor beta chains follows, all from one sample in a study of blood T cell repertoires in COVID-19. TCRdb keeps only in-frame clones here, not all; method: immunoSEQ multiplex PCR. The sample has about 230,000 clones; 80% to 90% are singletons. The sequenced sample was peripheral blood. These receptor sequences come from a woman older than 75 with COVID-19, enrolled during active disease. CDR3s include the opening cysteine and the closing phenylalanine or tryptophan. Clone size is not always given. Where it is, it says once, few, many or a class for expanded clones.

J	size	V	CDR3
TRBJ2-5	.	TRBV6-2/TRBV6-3	CASSPPSGGTLAQYF
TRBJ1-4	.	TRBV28	CASSSGGSLNEKLFF
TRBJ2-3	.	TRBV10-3	CAISVQGDTQYF
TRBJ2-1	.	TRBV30	CAWKPLSSYNEQFF
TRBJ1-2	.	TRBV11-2	CASTLTTGALYGYTF
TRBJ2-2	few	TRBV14	CASSQDSKNTGELFF
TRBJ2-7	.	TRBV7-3	CASSRTGGIEQYF
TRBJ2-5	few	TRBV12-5	CASGLGTRNFLGETQYF
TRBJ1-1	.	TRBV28	CASGSRGSTEAFF
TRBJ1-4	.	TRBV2	CASSEQGATNEKLFF
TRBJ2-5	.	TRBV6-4	CASSAGQGETQYF
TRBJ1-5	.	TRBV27	CASSTSGTADYSNQPQHF
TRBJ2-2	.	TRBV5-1	CASSLGTVTGELFF
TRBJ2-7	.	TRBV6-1	CASSEGLADSSYEQYF
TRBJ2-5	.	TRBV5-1	CASSLDFSGGAGETQYF
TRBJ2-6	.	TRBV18	CASSRTGTGGTGANVLTF
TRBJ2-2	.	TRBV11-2	CASSPDTGELFF
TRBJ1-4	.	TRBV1	CTSSSGSGEKLFF
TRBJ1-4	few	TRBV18	CASSPGRDEKLFF
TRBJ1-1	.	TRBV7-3	CASSLMGKGPETPTEAFF
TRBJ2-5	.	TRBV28	CASSFREGFRETQYF
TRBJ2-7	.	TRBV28	CASSLTYGEQYF
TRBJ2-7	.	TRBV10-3	CAISESQLAGGSQYF
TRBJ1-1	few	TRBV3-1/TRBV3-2	CASSQRGKNTEAFF
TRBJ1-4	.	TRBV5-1	CASSRGTGGEKLFF
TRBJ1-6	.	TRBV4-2	CASSHFEGARNSPLHF
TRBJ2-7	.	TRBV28	CASSLGTGGYEQYF
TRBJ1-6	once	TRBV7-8	CASSLGGEGSPLHF
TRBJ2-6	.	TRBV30	CAWSDGGTGANVLTF
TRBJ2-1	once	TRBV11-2	CASSSVAGGHNEQFF
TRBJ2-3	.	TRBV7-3	CASSGQARTDTQYF
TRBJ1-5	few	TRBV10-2	CASGKRDRGRRGEPQHF
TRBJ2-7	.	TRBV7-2	CASSSSQVTSVYEQYF
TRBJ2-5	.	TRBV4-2	CASSLPGQGARETQYF
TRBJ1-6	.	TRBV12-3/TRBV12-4	CASSFADNSPLHF
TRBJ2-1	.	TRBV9	CASSVGLATYNEQFF
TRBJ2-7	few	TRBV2	CASSDVRDYEQYF
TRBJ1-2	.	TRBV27	CASSPHRARGYGYTF
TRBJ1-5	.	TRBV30	CAWSQDRVYQPQHF
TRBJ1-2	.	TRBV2	CASIRDRQFLYGYTF
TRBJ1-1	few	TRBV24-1	CATSVGNSGEAFF
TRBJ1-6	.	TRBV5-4	CASSLEGAVNSPLHF
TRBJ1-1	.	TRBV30	CAWSVKGQGLMNTEAFF
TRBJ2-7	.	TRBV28	CASGQPSPYEQYF
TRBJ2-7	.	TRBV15	CATSRAHYEQYF
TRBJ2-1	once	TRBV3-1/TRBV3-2	CASSQDSGHNEQFF
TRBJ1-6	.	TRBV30	CALTGGPYNSPLHF
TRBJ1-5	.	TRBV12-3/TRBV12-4	CASSLDRDQPQHF
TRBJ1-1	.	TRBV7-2	CASSPPGSLTGAFF
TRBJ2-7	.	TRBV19	CASSIDTGTESDEQYF
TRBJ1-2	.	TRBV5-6	CASSPGARGLYGYTF
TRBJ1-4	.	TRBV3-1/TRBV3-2	CASSWGEGEKKLFF
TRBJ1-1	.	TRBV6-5	CASMGTGGNTEAFF
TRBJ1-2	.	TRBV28	CASSLLSDYGYTF
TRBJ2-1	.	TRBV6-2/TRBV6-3	CASSRRSGNSYNEQFF
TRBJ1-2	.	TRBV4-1	CASSQPQGGIGGYTF
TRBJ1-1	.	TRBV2	CASVTVAKTEAFF
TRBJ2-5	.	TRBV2	CASSHRVLETQYF
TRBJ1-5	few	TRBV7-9	CASSLGTGLDQPQHF